One and the same sample provided the 8 T cell receptor beta chains below, sequenced in a study of vaccination effects on CD4 cells after COVID-19. What these receptors recognize is not known. The ViraFEST assay expanded antigen-specific CD4+ T cells with viral peptide pools before sequencing. Subsequent to a culture period of less than twelve days, CD4+ T cells were isolated. The study found no prior SARS-CoV-2 infection in the vaccine recipients, who tested negative for nucleocapsid antibodies. Sequencing used immunoSEQ multiplex PCR; TCRdb keeps in-frame clones, though not all of them. The data contain over 45,000 clones, around 68% of them singletons. This sample comprised CD4+ T cells from PBMCs cultured with SARS-CoV-2 spike peptides, obtained before COVID-19 vaccination. The receptors shown here come from a human donor who received a COVID-19 vaccine.

This clone was recorded once. The V and J genes are TRBV15 and TRBJ2-5, with D unresolved. Trimming shortened V by 2 bases and J by 0 bases, and 7 bases separated the two germline ends. CDR1 LNHNV and CDR2 YYDKDF come from the germline V gene (reference sequence). The CDR3 length is 14 residues. The DNA for the CDR3 is TGTGCCACCAGCAGACAGGAGTACCAAGAGACCCAGTACTTC. The encoded protein is CATSRQEYQETQYF.

The CDR3: CASSLTSNEQFF. As DNA, the CDR3 is TGTGCCAGCAGTTTAACTAGCAATGAGCAGTTCTTC. The V gene is TRBV12-3 or TRBV12-4, the J gene TRBJ2-1, with D tentatively TRBD2 (5 bases). This CDR3 comprises 12 residues. The V and J ends lost 2 bases and 6 bases respectively, with 5 bases between them.

The rearrangement links TRBV19 to TRBJ1-5; 8 bases fit TRBD1. The V gene's germline CDR1 is LNHDA and CDR2 SQIVND (reference sequence). The CDR3 totals 15 residues. V shed 2 bases, J shed 6 bases, and the junction held 6 bases outside the gene matches. The CDR3 spells CASSITQGASQPQHF. In DNA form, the CDR3 reads TGTGCCAGTAGTATAACTCAGGGGGCGAGTCAGCCCCAGCATTTT. Full variable domain (rest looked up from reference TRBV19 and TRBJ1-5): DGGITQSPKYLFRKEGQNVTLSCEQNLNHDAMYWYRQDPGQGLRLIYYSQIVNDFQKGDIAEGYSVSREKKESFPLTVTSAQKNPTAFYLCASSITQGASQPQHFGDGTRLSIL.

J is TRBJ2-3 and V is TRBV30; D unresolved. The germline gives CDR1 GTSNPN, CDR2 SVGIG (reference sequence). The CDR3 sequence is 14 residues long. V lost 1 base and J lost 3, with 11 bases in between. CDR3 nucleotide sequence: TGTGCCTGGAGTGACCCCCTAGGAACAGATACGCAGTATTTT. Its protein product is CAWSDPLGTDTQYF.

The rearrangement links TRBV27 to TRBJ1-1; unclear D gene. In germline, CDR1 is MNHEY, CDR2 SMNVEV (reference sequence). This CDR3 contains 13 residues. Trimming shortened V by 5 bases and J by 8 bases, and 15 bases separated the two germline ends. CDR3 nucleotide sequence: TGTGCCAGCAGTCTACTAGACGGAACCGAAGCTTTCTTT. This gives the protein CASSLLDGTEAFF.

The chain has TRBV28 and TRBJ1-2, with 9 nucleotides matching TRBD1. Germline CDR1 and CDR2: MDHEN and SYDVKM. The CDR3 runs 15 residues. With 6 bases clipped from V and 2 bases from J, the junction kept 7 bases outside the gene matches. The CDR3 spells CASSLGGTGNYGYTF. The CDR3 DNA is TGTGCCAGCAGCCTCGGCGGGACAGGGAACTATGGCTACACCTTC.

This clone has a single count. The CDR3 loop is CASSFGGDGANVLTF. In DNA, the CDR3 is TGCGCCAGCAGCTTCGGGGGTGACGGGGCCAACGTCCTGACTTTC. V and J are TRBV5-1 and TRBJ2-6; weak D call: TRBD2 (6 bases). This CDR3 is 15 amino acids long. Trimming left V 2 bases short and J 4 bases short, with 10 bases between. Per the germline V gene, CDR1 is SGHRS and CDR2 is YFSETQ. Full variable domain (remainder filled in from reference TRBV5-1 and TRBJ2-6): KAGVTQTPRYLIKTRGQQVTLSCSPISGHRSVSWYQQTPGQGLQFLFEYFSETQRNKGNFPGRFSGRQFSNSRSEMNVSTLELGDSALYLCASSFGGDGANVLTFGAGSRLTVL.

Here the CDR3 DNA reads TGTGCCTGGAGCGCCGGGGGGATTCCGTACTTC. It specifies CAWSAGGIPYF. The V call is TRBV30, the J call TRBJ2-7; 7 nucleotides line up with TRBD2. There are 11 residues in the CDR3. Unmatched junction bases numbered 8, after V lost 3 bases and J lost 12 bases. Germline lookup yields CDR1 GTSNPN and CDR2 SVGIG (reference sequence). The whole variable domain, remainder taken from reference TRBV30 and TRBJ2-7, is SQTIHQWPATLVQPVGSPLSLECTVEGTSNPNLYWYRQAAGRGLQLLFYSVGIGQISSEVPQNLSASRPQDRQFILSSKKLLLSDSGFYLCAWSAGGIPYFGPGTRLTVT.